Each of the 5 T cell receptor beta chains below was sequenced from the same sample in a study of blood T cell repertoires in COVID-19. Only in-frame clones appear in the TCRdb table, and some are missing; sequencing was by immunoSEQ multiplex PCR. The table records tens of thousands of clones, around 77% of them present only once. Input material: peripheral blood. The receptor source for this set is a human donor in a cohort sampled during active COVID-19.

The chain uses TRBV6-1 and TRBJ2-5, with unresolved D. With 2 bases removed from V and 7 bases from J, the gap between germline ends came to 17 bases. Per germline, CDR1 MNHNS and CDR2 SASEGT. The CDR3 length is 15 residues. In DNA form, the CDR3 reads TGTGCCAGCAGTGAATGGGCACTGGGTGGTGGGACCCAGTACTTC. This sequence encodes CASSEWALGGGTQYF.

V is TRBV15 and J is TRBJ1-2, with a weak D call TRBD1 (6 bases). The CDR3 totals 14 residues. Germline V gene sequence: CDR1 LNHNV, CDR2 YYDKDF (reference sequence). Deletions cut 2 bases from V and 6 bases from J, with 13 bases between. The CDR3 coding sequence is TGTGCCACCAGCAGACGTACGACAGGCGATGGCTACACCTTC. Translated: CATSRRTTGDGYTF.

This chain uses TRBV19 with TRBJ1-2, with D possibly being TRBD1 (6 bases). This CDR3 is built from 13 residues. Germline V gene data show CDR1 as LNHDA and CDR2 as SQIVND (reference sequence). Trimming cost V 2 bases and J 9 bases, with 13 bases left between them. This CDR3 reads CASSIITGSSYTF. The CDR3 region has the DNA TGTGCCAGTAGTATAATAACAGGGAGTAGCTACACCTTC.

The rearrangement uses TRBV28 and TRBJ2-2; possibly TRBD1 for D (7 bases). V lost 5 bases and J lost 5, with 21 bases in between. The CDR3 contains 17 residues. The germline gives CDR1 MDHEN, CDR2 SYDVKM. CDR3 nucleotides: TGTGCCAGCAGTCCCACGGGGGTGTCCAGGGGGACCGGGGAGCTGTTTTTT. Its protein is CASSPTGVSRGTGELFF. The full variable domain, rest sourced from reference TRBV28 and TRBJ2-2, is DVKVTQSSRYLVKRTGEKVFLECVQDMDHENMFWYRQDPGLGLRLIYFSYDVKMKEKGDIPEGYSVSREKKERFSLILESASTNQTSMYLCASSPTGVSRGTGELFFGEGSRLTVL.

This chain joins TRBV29-1 and TRBJ2-7, with 7 bases lining up with TRBD1. V trimming: 6 bases; J trimming: 6 bases; junction bases outside the gene matches: 5. CDR3 length: 11 residues. The germline V gene has CDR1 SQVTM and CDR2 ANQGSEA. The CDR3 reads CSVEKGAEQYF. DNA for the CDR3: TGCAGCGTCGAAAAGGGGGCCGAGCAGTACTTC.